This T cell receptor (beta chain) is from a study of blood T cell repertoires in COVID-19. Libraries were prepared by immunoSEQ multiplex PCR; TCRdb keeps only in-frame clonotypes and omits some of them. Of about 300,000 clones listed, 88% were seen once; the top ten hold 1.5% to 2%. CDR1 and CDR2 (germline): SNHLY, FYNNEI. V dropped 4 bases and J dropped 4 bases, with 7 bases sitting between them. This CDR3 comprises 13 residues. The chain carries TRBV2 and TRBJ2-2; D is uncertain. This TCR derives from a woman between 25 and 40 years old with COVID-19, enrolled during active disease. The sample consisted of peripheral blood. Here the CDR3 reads CASSVYSTGELFF. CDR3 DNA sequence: TGTGCCAGCAGTGTTTATTCCACCGGGGAGCTGTTTTTT.